This T cell receptor beta chain originates from a study of PD-1 blockade in classical Hodgkin lymphoma. Time point in this sample: cycle 4 day 1 (C4D1), after 6 weeks of nivolumab. Each patient experienced a relapse that followed autologous stem cell transplantation, and brentuximab vedotin exposure varied. Best responses fell into complete response, partial response or progressive disease. The CDR3 is made up of 12 amino acids. Germline values: CDR1 SQVTM, CDR2 ANQGSEA. V gave up 5 bases and J gave up 0 bases, with 6 bases separating them. Study-wide findings and caveats: Whereas CD4+ TCR diversity had risen significantly by C4D1, CD8+ TCR diversity had not.

TCRdb's copy holds only in-frame clones and misses some; the assay was immunoSEQ multiplex PCR. The sample lists 90,000 to 140,000 clones, about 92% occurring once. As concerns this clone: The target antigen is unknown.

The V call is TRBV29-1, the J call TRBJ2-3; D is perhaps TRBD1 (5 bases). The sequencing used peripheral blood mononuclear cells (PBMCs), collected before the fourth cycle of nivolumab. This sequence originates from a human donor with classical Hodgkin lymphoma. The CDR3 spells CSVTGSTDTQYF. The CDR3 DNA follows: TGCAGCGTTACAGGCAGCACAGATACGCAGTATTTT.